The 24 T cell receptor beta chains below come from one sample, sequenced in a study of blood T cells in healthy people across ages (dated by TCRdb to between 2014 and 2017). Libraries were made using 5' RACE. The run used an Illumina HiSeq 2500. A second PCR of roughly 6 to 11 cycles was run with a J-beta primer mix and a sample-barcoded 5' primer. Clones were called with MiXCR by TCRdb after fastp trimmed the public reads at Q25, and only in-frame beta chains were retained. Rows are unified per CDR3 protein, each entry keeping the most common DNA and genes. This sample lists 850,000 to 1,000,000 distinct CDR3 sequences; around 48% were detected once. The ten largest clones represent roughly 13% of the sample. The sequencing sample was made of blood. These receptor sequences come from a man aged 25-45 years in good health.

This clonotype was picked up one time. The CDR3 bases are TGCGCCAGCAGCTTGGATTGGTCGGGTTCGGGGGGCTACACCTTC. This translates into CASSLDWSGSGGYTF. The rearrangement uses TRBV5-1 and TRBJ1-2; D not resolved. This CDR3 has 15 amino acids. CDR1 is SGHRS and CDR2 is YFSETQ in the germline V gene. V was clipped by 0 bases and J by 8 bases, with 17 bases between them.

This clonotype has just one count. The V gene is TRBV9, the J gene TRBJ2-5; TRBD2 matches 9 bases. The V segment lost 2 bases and the J segment 5 bases; nucleotides outside the gene matches: 7. The CDR3 length is 15 residues. From germline, CDR1 is SGDLS and CDR2 YYNGEE. CDR3 residues: CASSVSSGGLETQYF. The CDR3 DNA sequence: TGTGCCAGCAGCGTTAGTAGCGGGGGCTTGGAGACCCAGTACTTC.

The rearrangement uses TRBV20-1 and TRBJ1-2; D is unclear. Trimming stripped 5 bases from V and 5 bases from J, with 21 bases between. The CDR3 runs 15 residues. Per germline, CDR1 DFQATT and CDR2 SNEGSKA (reference sequence). The CDR3 DNA follows: TGCAGTGCTCTGGACCCGGGAACCGTTAGATATGGCTACACCTTC. Protein: CSALDPGTVRYGYTF.

Only a few counts were recorded for this clonotype. The rearrangement joins TRBV2 to TRBJ1-6; tentative D call: TRBD1 (5 bases). Trimming pared 10 bases from V and 7 bases from J, leaving 20 bases between. The CDR3 is 15 amino acids. Germline V gives CDR1 SNHLY, CDR2 FYNNEI. In nucleotides, the CDR3 is TGTGCCACCGACAGCCCGGGACCCGGGAATTCACCCCTCCACTTT. Translating it yields CATDSPGPGNSPLHF. The full variable domain, with the rest looked up from reference TRBV2 and TRBJ1-6, is EPEVTQTPSHQVTQMGQEVILRCVPISNHLYFYWYRQILGQKVEFLVSFYNNEISEKSEIFDDQFSVERPDGSNFTLKIRSTKLEDSAMYFCATDSPGPGNSPLHFGNGTRLTVT.

This clonotype appeared a few times. The gene calls are TRBV20-1 and TRBJ2-3; 13 bases line up with TRBD2. Losses at the gene ends were 0 bases for V and 5 bases for J; bases not matched to a gene: 8. The CDR3 has 17 amino acids. Germline V gives CDR1 DFQATT, CDR2 SNEGSKA (reference sequence). The DNA for the CDR3 is TGCAGTGCTAGAGATAGACTAGCGGGGGGTAGTAAAGATACGCAGTATTTT. It encodes CSARDRLAGGSKDTQYF.

This clonotype appeared a few times. The chain has TRBV7-2 and TRBJ1-4, with TRBD1 identical over 11 bases. The CDR3 covers 16 residues. Looked up from germline, CDR1 is SGHTA and CDR2 is FQGNSA. V lost 3 bases to trimming and J lost 5 bases; unmatched junction nucleotides: 5. The CDR3 spells CASSLFGQGANEKLFF. The CDR3 bases are TGTGCCAGCAGCTTGTTTGGACAGGGGGCAAATGAAAAACTGTTTTTT.

The J gene is TRBJ2-1, the V gene TRBV5-1; D is uncertain. CDR3 length: 15 residues. Between the trimmed V and J ends, which lost 4 bases and 1 base, there was a span of 12 bases. Looked up from germline, CDR1 is SGHRS and CDR2 is YFSETQ. Written as DNA, the CDR3 is TGCGCCAGCAGCGCGTATAGGGAATCCTACAATGAGCAGTTCTTC. It codes for CASSAYRESYNEQFF.

This clonotype has a handful of counts. A much larger clone differs by one base, so this may be a read error. This chain links TRBV28 with TRBJ2-1, with 8 bases matching TRBD2. The J call may be mistaken, given a closer DNA end match to TRBJ2-7. This CDR3 is built from 15 residues. CDR1 is MDHEN, CDR2 SYDVKM, per germline. CDR3 DNA: TGTGCCAGCAGTCGTCGGGGGGGCTCCTACAATGAGCAGTACTTC. This codes for CASSRRGGSYNEQYF.

The sample holds a few counts of this clonotype. The chain links TRBV9 to TRBJ2-3; D ambiguous. Germline V gene sequence: CDR1 SGDLS, CDR2 YYNGEE. The CDR3 runs to 14 residues. The V and J ends lost 0 bases and 6 bases respectively, with 11 bases between them. CDR3 residues: CASSVGLVGDTQYF. DNA for the CDR3: TGTGCCAGCAGCGTAGGACTGGTAGGGGATACGCAGTATTTT.

This clonotype was detected a few times. The chain has TRBV7-9 and TRBJ1-4, with TRBD1 matching over 7 bases. CDR1 and CDR2 from the germline V gene are SEHNR and FQNEAQ (reference sequence). The CDR3 is 14 residues long. The J segment lost 5 bases and the V segment lost 6 bases, leaving 6 bases of the junction unmatched. The CDR3 DNA is TGTGCCAGCAGGGAGGGGGCGTTGAATGAAAAACTGTTTTTT. Translating it yields CASREGALNEKLFF. The full variable domain, in which reference TRBV7-9 and TRBJ1-4 provide the parts outside the CDR3, is DTGVSQNPRHKITKRGQNVTFRCDPISEHNRLYWYRQTLGQGPEFLTYFQNEAQLEKSRLLSDRFSAERPKGSFSTLEIQRTEQGDSAMYLCASREGALNEKLFFGSGTQLSVL.

This clonotype was seen many times. This may arise from a read error, as a much more abundant clone is one base away. V and J are TRBV29-1 and TRBJ2-3; no clear D gene. V dropped 4 bases and J dropped 6 bases, with 11 bases sitting between them. There are 12 residues in the CDR3. Germline values: CDR1 SQVTM, CDR2 ANQGSEA. The CDR3: CSVGREADTQYF. The CDR3 DNA sequence: TGCAGCGTTGGACGCGAAGCCGATACGCAGTATTTT.

The rearrangement links TRBV6-1 to TRBJ2-5; D is perhaps TRBD2 (5 bases). Germline V gives CDR1 MNHNS, CDR2 SASEGT. Trimming removed 3 bases at V and 8 bases at J, with 22 bases between. The length of the CDR3 is 16 residues. The CDR3, as DNA: TGTGCCAGCAGTGATACCCGCCCTGACAAAAGCGGAACCCAGTACTTC. Its protein product is CASSDTRPDKSGTQYF.

The chain links TRBV29-1 to TRBJ1-5, with TRBD1 identical over 8 bases. Germline V CDR1 and CDR2: SQVTM, ANQGSEA. With V trimmed by 6 bases and J by 4 bases, 5 bases remained unmatched. The CDR3 is 13 amino acids. CDR3 in amino acids: CSVTDRANQPQHF. The CDR3 bases are TGCAGCGTCACGGACAGGGCTAATCAGCCCCAGCATTTT.

In nucleotides, the CDR3 is TGTGCCAGCTCCCCTCGGGGACCCCTCCACTTT. Protein: CASSPRGPLHF. V usage is TRBV18 and J usage is TRBJ1-6; D is unresolved. Germline V gene sequence: CDR1 KGHSH, CDR2 LQKENI. The CDR3 sequence is 11 residues long. The V end lost 6 bases, the J end lost 12 bases, and 9 bases lay between the germline ends.

The chain couples TRBV3-1 to TRBJ1-6; possibly TRBD1 for D (5 bases). V was trimmed by 5 bases and J by 6 bases, leaving 11 bases between them. Germline lookup yields CDR1 LGHDT and CDR2 YNNKEL (reference sequence). The CDR3 sequence is 14 residues long. The CDR3 DNA reads TGTGCCAGCAGCTTTCCGACAGTTAATTCACCCCTCCACTTT. Its protein is CASSFPTVNSPLHF.

This clonotype occurred many times. V and J are TRBV20-1 and TRBJ1-2; D not resolved. V was pared by 4 bases and J by 4 bases, with 7 bases between. This CDR3 spans 11 amino acids. Germline values: CDR1 DFQATT, CDR2 SNEGSKA (reference sequence). The CDR3 nucleotides are TGCAGTGCTACTGGTGGCTATGGCTACACCTTC. Translation: CSATGGYGYTF.

This clonotype was recorded many times. The chain has TRBV27 and TRBJ1-1; 8 positions agree with TRBD1. The CDR3 is 14 amino acids. Losses at the gene ends were 3 bases for V and 4 bases for J; bases not matched to a gene: 4. Germline-derived CDR1 and CDR2 are MNHEY and SMNVEV (reference sequence). In nucleotides, the CDR3 is TGTGCCAGCAGTTTGTCCGGACAGGGCACTGAAGCTTTCTTT. Translated, it gives CASSLSGQGTEAFF.

Remarks on this clonotype: Given a much more abundant clone one base away, this may be a read error. V usage is TRBV10-3 and J usage is TRBJ1-6; 7 nucleotides agree with TRBD1. With 11 bases clipped from V and 7 bases from J, the junction kept 5 bases outside the gene matches. The CDR3 is 12 residues long. Per the germline V gene, CDR1 is ENHRY and CDR2 is SYGVKD. CDR3 loop: CAAPDRNSPLHF. The CDR3 DNA reads as TGTGCCGCCCCGGACAGGAATTCACCCCTCCACTTT.

This sequence joins TRBV25-1 and TRBJ1-2; 7 bases match TRBD1. The germline gives CDR1 MGHDK, CDR2 SYGVNS. The length of the CDR3 is 14 residues. The J segment lost 2 bases and the V segment lost 8 bases, leaving 8 bases of the junction unmatched. The CDR3 coding sequence is TGTGCCAGCCAAGCAAGGGGGCGGAACTATGGCTACACCTTC. Translated: CASQARGRNYGYTF.

V usage is TRBV20-1 and J usage is TRBJ2-1, with D perhaps assigned TRBD1 or TRBD2 (7 bases each). The CDR3 is 13 amino acids. V gave up 4 bases and J gave up 9 bases, with 16 bases separating them. Germline CDR1 is DFQATT and CDR2 is SNEGSKA (reference sequence). The CDR3 region has the DNA TGCAGTGCTACAGGGGGGGGGGCCGGTGAGCAGTTCTTC. Its protein is CSATGGGAGEQFF.

J is TRBJ1-2 and V is TRBV2, with TRBD1 as a possible D gene (5 bases). Germline CDR1 SNHLY, CDR2 FYNNEI. CDR3 length: 14 residues. Trimming left V 1 base short and J 5 bases short, with 11 bases between. In nucleotides, the CDR3 is TGTGCCAGCAGTGAAGTGGGGGATGGATATGGCTACACCTTC. Its translation is CASSEVGDGYGYTF.

The chain employs TRBV29-1 and TRBJ1-5, with 8 bases fitting TRBD1. Germline trimming cut 4 bases from V and 5 bases from J; bases unmatched to any gene: 4. Per the germline V gene, CDR1 is SQVTM and CDR2 is ANQGSEA. This CDR3 spans 13 amino acids. The CDR3 DNA sequence: TGCAGCGTTGTTGTACAGGGGGATCAGCCCCAGCATTTT. This gives the protein CSVVVQGDQPQHF.

In its sample, this clonotype was seen a few times. The V call is TRBV7-9, the J call TRBJ2-1, with a tentative D call TRBD1 (6 bases). This CDR3 is 13 amino acids long. The germline CDR1 and CDR2 sequences are SEHNR and FQNEAQ (reference sequence). V was trimmed by 3 bases and J by 10 bases, leaving 13 bases between them. The CDR3 reads CASSLDSRGEQFF. CDR3 bases: TGTGCCAGCAGCTTGGACAGTCGAGGGGAGCAGTTCTTC.

This clonotype came up a few times. The chain is built from TRBV29-1 and TRBJ1-1; TRBD1 might be the D (5 bases). The length of the CDR3 is 12 residues. Germline values: CDR1 SQVTM, CDR2 ANQGSEA. The V and J ends lost 7 bases and 4 bases respectively, with 13 bases between them. The CDR3 loop is CSGFRDTTEAFF. The CDR3 DNA follows: TGCAGCGGGTTCAGGGATACCACTGAAGCTTTCTTT.